These T cell receptor beta chains were read from a single sample in a study of early T cells in non-severe SARS-CoV-2 infection. Each CDR3 protein is one row after TCRdb ran MiXCR on the 5' RACE reads. The repertoire includes tens of thousands of distinct CDR3 sequences, about 7% of them detected once, and more than 3.5% sits in the top ten. Sequencing was performed on whole blood. These receptors came from an adult who was a healthcare worker with PCR-confirmed SARS-CoV-2 infection or an uninfected control (not recorded which). CDR3s leave out the opening cysteine and the closing phenylalanine or tryptophan.

V	J	CDR3
TRBV27	TRBJ2-7	ASSSLGLAEAEQY
TRBV6-2/TRBV6-3	TRBJ1-5	ASSKGTARYQPQH
TRBV10-3	TRBJ2-7	AISTTSGSSYEQY
TRBV7-9	TRBJ1-5	ASSLGTGNPNQPQH
TRBV7-9	TRBJ2-5	ASSAEGDSQETQY
TRBV6-1	TRBJ2-1	ASSEGPSGGGHEQF
TRBV5-6	TRBJ2-5	ASSLGTGTAQETQY
TRBV6-5	TRBJ2-5	ASSSTRGETQY
TRBV5-5	TRBJ2-2	ASSLGQPANTGELF
TRBV7-3	TRBJ2-5	ASSPGGQETQY
TRBV6-5	TRBJ1-1	ASSYSMSGWSTEAF
TRBV21-1	TRBJ2-2	ASSKKTGQNTGELF
TRBV4-1	TRBJ1-5	ASSQAGGDEKPQH
TRBV14	TRBJ2-3	ASSQRGLFIDYTDTQY
TRBV10-3	TRBJ2-3	ATLSASDVPY
TRBV5-1	TRBJ1-4	ASSRLEREKLF
TRBV14	TRBJ1-1	ASSRDLGQGEAF
TRBV4-2	TRBJ1-4	ASSQAVGPNEKLF
TRBV20-1	TRBJ2-7	SARGLADYEQY
TRBV5-4	TRBJ2-3	ASSRIAGDTQY
TRBV20-1	TRBJ2-7	SASGGRSYEQY
TRBV28	TRBJ1-1	ASSAPGNTEAF
TRBV4-1	TRBJ2-1	ASSQVDMGFSYNEQF
TRBV12-3/TRBV12-4	TRBJ1-2	ASSLAGDNIYSGYT
TRBV29-1	TRBJ2-5	SVDPGYEETQY
TRBV6-6	TRBJ1-1	ASRRTGINTEAF
TRBV29-1	TRBJ2-3	SAEGTSTDTQY
TRBV27	TRBJ2-2	ASSYGTSGRVGNTGELF
TRBV20-1	TRBJ2-1	SASPLAAYNEQF
TRBV5-1	TRBJ2-3	ASSLDGRGGKDTQY